The T cell receptor (beta chain) described here comes from a study of T cells in Graves' hyperthyroidism and ophthalmopathy. Study-wide findings and caveats: Progression to ophthalmopathy was predicted a median of 6.5 months early.

Regions amplified from RNA transcripts were the TCR beta CDR3 regions. The study used the HTBI primer set for a first-round RT-PCR of the TCR CDR3. TCRdb reprocessed the multiplex PCR reads with MiXCR, giving one entry per CDR3 protein. The sample consists of 650,000 to 750,000 distinct CDR3 sequences, approximately 15% of them appearing once. V was clipped by 1 base and J by 0 bases, with 11 bases between them. This CDR3 has 16 residues. Looked up from germline, CDR1 is KGHSH and CDR2 is LQKENI. At least ten counts were recorded for this clonotype. Its specificity is unknown. Hyperthyroidism, newly diagnosed and lasting under 2 months, affected patients aged 18 to 65. The study left out patients who had uncontrolled infection, other autoimmune disease, pregnancy or lactation. Clinical symptoms, serum thyroxine and TRAb, thyroid ultrasound and orbital computed tomography together formed the diagnostic basis.

The receptor was isolated from a woman aged 18-29 years with Graves' hyperthyroidism. The chain recombines TRBV18 with TRBJ2-3; TRBD2 might be the D (6 bases). Sequenced material: blood. CDR3 in amino acids: CASSPRPGVSTDTQYF. The CDR3 DNA sequence: TGTGCCAGCTCACCACGACCGGGAGTGAGCACAGATACGCAGTATTTT.